This T cell receptor (beta chain) was profiled in a study of T cell responses to AZD1222 COVID-19 vaccine. The study's findings and limits: Reportedly, nearly half the spike-specific TCRs target unmutated variant regions. Samples come after the peak T cell response, not at day 14.

Clones were sequenced by immunoSEQ multiplex PCR, and TCRdb holds only the in-frame ones, with some missing. The sample has more than 100,000 clones, around nine tenths seen once. On this clone: Its antigen is currently unknown.

Germline values: CDR1 LGHNA, CDR2 YNFKEQ. Trimming pared 0 bases from V and 0 bases from J, leaving 6 bases between. This CDR3 contains 16 residues. This clonotype was obtained from an adult in good health. Sequencing used peripheral blood, obtained on day 0 of AZD1222 vaccination. The chain joins TRBV4-2 to TRBJ1-6; D is unresolved. The CDR3 protein is CASSQERSSYNSPLHF. In nucleotides, the CDR3 is TGTGCCAGCAGCCAAGAACGGAGCTCCTATAATTCACCCCTCCACTTT.